These 29 T cell receptor beta chains share one sample of origin, sequenced in a study of blood T cell repertoires in COVID-19. The method was immunoSEQ multiplex PCR; TCRdb's version includes in-frame clones alone and lacks a portion of them. The data contain about 210,000 clones, about nine tenths of them singletons. Specimen: PBMCs or T cells enriched from blood (not recorded which). These receptors were collected from a man in his thirties or forties in a cohort exposed to, infected with or recovered from COVID-19 (not recorded which).

This rearrangement joins TRBV2 to TRBJ2-2; D not resolved. CDR1 is SNHLY, CDR2 FYNNEI, per germline. Trimming pared 2 bases from V and 2 bases from J, leaving 9 bases between. This CDR3 contains 15 residues. The DNA for the CDR3 is TGTGCCAGCAGTGAACTGAAACTAAACACCGGGGAGCTGTTTTTT. Residues: CASSELKLNTGELFF.

This chain connects TRBV5-4 to TRBJ2-1; 8 bases map to TRBD2. CDR3 length: 16 amino acids. The trim removed 7 bases at V and 7 bases at J, leaving 16 bases unmatched. Germline assignment: CDR1 SGHNT and CDR2 YYREEE (reference sequence). The chain's CDR3 is CASPAETSGARNEQFF. The CDR3 nucleotides are TGTGCCAGCCCTGCCGAAACTAGCGGAGCCAGGAATGAGCAGTTCTTC.

The rearrangement uses TRBV5-4 and TRBJ2-1, with TRBD1 identical over 10 bases. V dropped 6 bases and J dropped 10; count of bases not matched to a gene: 13. The CDR3 runs 15 residues. Germline assignment: CDR1 SGHNT and CDR2 YYREEE (reference sequence). CDR3 region: CASNIGTGDAWEQFF. The CDR3 region has the DNA TGTGCCAGCAACATCGGGACAGGGGATGCTTGGGAGCAGTTCTTC.

V is TRBV11-1 and J is TRBJ2-7, with TRBD2 matching over 7 bases. The CDR3 extends over 14 amino acids. CDR1 is SGHAT, CDR2 FQDESV, per germline (reference sequence). V shed 6 bases, J shed 0 bases, and the junction held 5 bases outside the gene matches. CDR3 sequence: CASSPGGSSYEQYF. In DNA, the CDR3 is TGTGCCAGCAGTCCGGGCGGGAGCTCCTACGAGCAGTACTTC.

The chain employs TRBV15 and TRBJ2-7; 9 bases agree with TRBD2. The CDR3 has 18 amino acids. Germline-derived CDR1 and CDR2 are LNHNV and YYDKDF (reference sequence). Trimming cost V 0 bases and J 2 bases; bases outside gene matches: 11. The CDR3 loop is CATSRDGDSGRFTYEQYF. The CDR3 DNA is TGTGCCACCAGCAGAGATGGCGATAGCGGGAGATTTACCTACGAGCAGTACTTC.

This clone was seen only once. This chain connects TRBV18 to TRBJ1-3, with D possibly being TRBD1 (6 bases). The length of the CDR3 is 14 residues. Germline assignment: CDR1 KGHSH and CDR2 LQKENI. Deletions cut 3 bases from V and 4 bases from J, with 10 bases between. CDR3 residues: CASSPSGQGNTIYF. In nucleotides, the CDR3 is TGTGCCAGCTCACCTTCTGGACAGGGAAACACCATATATTTT. The whole variable domain, filled in from reference TRBV18 and TRBJ1-3, reads NAGVMQNPRHLVRRRGQEARLRCSPMKGHSHVYWYRQLPEEGLKFMVYLQKENIIDESGMPKERFSAEFPKEGPSILRIQQVVRGDSAAYFCASSPSGQGNTIYFGEGSWLTVV.

This sequence joins TRBV7-2 and TRBJ2-5, with D tentatively TRBD1 (7 bases). V lost 5 bases to trimming and J lost 2 bases, with 21 bases between them. Germline V lookup: CDR1 SGHTA, CDR2 FQGNSA. CDR3 length equals 17 residues. The CDR3 DNA is TGTGCCAGCAGCCCTAGCTGGGGGGACAGACTGCAAGAGACCCAGTACTTC. It translates to CASSPSWGDRLQETQYF. Full variable domain (outside the CDR3, taken from reference TRBV7-2 and TRBJ2-5): GAGVSQSPSNKVTEKGKDVELRCDPISGHTALYWYRQSLGQGLEFLIYFQGNSAPDKSGLPSDRFSAERTGGSVSTLTIQRTQQEDSAVYLCASSPSWGDRLQETQYFGPGTRLLVL.

V gene TRBV6-1 combines with J gene TRBJ1-6; the D is unclear. CDR3 size: 16 residues. Germline CDR1 MNHNS, CDR2 SASEGT. Trimming removed 2 bases at V and 1 base at J, with 9 bases between. The CDR3 DNA reads TGTGCCAGCAGTGAATCCCCAGGTTCCTATAATTCACCCCTCCACTTT. Residues: CASSESPGSYNSPLHF.

CDR3 amino acids: CASSLALRKRTDTQYF. CDR3 DNA sequence: TGCGCCAGCAGCTTGGCCCTGCGCAAACGCACAGATACGCAGTATTTT. The chain couples TRBV5-1 to TRBJ2-3; D unresolved. Trimming took off 0 bases at V and 1 base at J, with 12 bases between the two ends. Germline V lookup: CDR1 SGHRS, CDR2 YFSETQ. The CDR3 loop spans 16 amino acids.

The chain employs TRBV3-1 (or the pseudogene TRBV3-2) and TRBJ1-6; possible D gene TRBD1, 5 bases. V gave up 4 bases and J gave up 13 bases, with 14 bases separating them. Germline CDR1 LGHDT, CDR2 YNNKEL (reference sequence). The CDR3 consists of 13 residues. The DNA for the CDR3 is TGTGCCAGCAGCCGCTCGGGGGTGGTTCCCCTCCACTTT. Its translation: CASSRSGVVPLHF.

CDR3 sequence (DNA): TGTGCCAGCAGTGACCTAAGTAGCGGGACAATTTTCACCGGGGAGCTGTTTTTT. This sequence encodes CASSDLSSGTIFTGELFF. V is TRBV6-1 and J is TRBJ2-2; 8 positions match TRBD2. Germline V lookup: CDR1 MNHNS, CDR2 SASEGT. Trimming cost V 3 bases and J 4 bases; bases outside gene matches: 13. The CDR3 sequence is 18 residues long.

The sample holds one count of this clone. This chain connects TRBV3-1 (or the pseudogene TRBV3-2) to TRBJ1-4; D uncertain. The CDR3 spans 15 residues. The ends were cut back, 2 bases at V and 3 bases at J, with 10 bases in the middle. Germline V gives CDR1 LGHDT, CDR2 YNNKEL (reference sequence). CDR3 region: CASSQNDIPNEKLFF. In DNA, the CDR3 is TGTGCCAGCAGCCAAAACGACATCCCTAATGAAAAACTGTTTTTT.

This sequence joins TRBV5-1 and TRBJ2-7; 10 bases are a match to TRBD2. Germline CDR1 is SGHRS and CDR2 is YFSETQ. V shed 3 bases and J 3 bases; nucleotides not matched to a gene: 6. The CDR3 sequence is 15 residues long. The CDR3 loop is CASSSSSGRHYEQYF. The CDR3 nucleotides read TGCGCCAGCAGCTCCAGTAGCGGGAGGCACTACGAGCAGTACTTC.

The rearrangement uses TRBV5-4 and TRBJ1-5, with 7 bases aligning to TRBD1. The length of the CDR3 is 13 residues. Trimming at V came to 4 bases and at J to 5 bases, leaving 3 bases not matched to a gene. CDR1 and CDR2 from the germline V gene are SGHNT and YYREEE (reference sequence). The CDR3 DNA is TGTGCCAGCAGCCCCGGGACAGATCAGCCCCAGCATTTT. Protein product: CASSPGTDQPQHF.

V and J are TRBV3-1 (or the pseudogene TRBV3-2) and TRBJ1-2; D may be TRBD1 (6 bases). Germline-derived CDR1 and CDR2 are LGHDT and YNNKEL (reference sequence). This CDR3 contains 15 residues. Trimming shortened V by 5 bases and J by 5 bases, and 18 bases separated the two germline ends. The CDR3 sequence is CASSNTGGRTYGYTF. CDR3 DNA: TGTGCCAGCAGCAATACTGGGGGCCGGACTTATGGCTACACCTTC.

The gene calls are TRBV28 and TRBJ2-1; weak D call: TRBD2 (5 bases). The germline V and J ends were trimmed by 8 bases and 8 bases, with 13 bases remaining between them. The CDR3 covers 12 residues. The germline gives CDR1 MDHEN, CDR2 SYDVKM. As DNA, the CDR3 is TGTGCCAGCGGAGCTAGCTTGGATGAGCAGTTCTTC. The encoded protein is CASGASLDEQFF.

The V and J genes are TRBV7-8 and TRBJ1-2, with a possible D match to TRBD1 (6 bases). V dropped 5 bases and J dropped 1 base, with 14 bases sitting between them. From germline, CDR1 is SGHVS and CDR2 FQNEAQ. This CDR3 has 15 amino acids. CDR3 protein: CASSAPGQLNYGYTF. DNA for the CDR3: TGTGCCAGCAGCGCACCGGGACAACTTAACTATGGCTACACCTTC.

In DNA form, the CDR3 reads TGCAGCGCGCGGGAAGGGGGAGGGTCTGGAAACACCATATATTTT. Amino acids: CSAREGGGSGNTIYF. The rearrangement joins TRBV29-1 to TRBJ1-3, with D possibly TRBD1 on 6 matching bases. V lost 7 bases and J lost 1, with 17 bases in between. This CDR3 is 15 amino acids long. Germline V gives CDR1 SQVTM, CDR2 ANQGSEA.

The chain combines TRBV7-9 with TRBJ2-7; 10 bases map to TRBD1. The CDR3 totals 13 residues. The trim removed 4 bases at V and 6 bases at J, leaving 3 bases unmatched. Germline V gives CDR1 SEHNR, CDR2 FQNEAQ (reference sequence). CDR3 region: CASSSGTGVEQYF. In DNA, the CDR3 is TGTGCCAGCAGCTCCGGGACAGGGGTCGAGCAGTACTTC.

The rearrangement joins TRBV7-9 to TRBJ2-5, with 7 bases lining up with TRBD1. V dropped 0 bases and J dropped 2; count of bases not matched to a gene: 6. Germline V gene data show CDR1 as SEHNR and CDR2 as FQNEAQ (reference sequence). The CDR3 loop spans 16 amino acids. The CDR3 DNA is TGTGCCAGCAGCTTAGCGCCGGCAGGGGGTCAAGAGACCCAGTACTTC. Translated: CASSLAPAGGQETQYF.

The chain combines TRBV27 with TRBJ2-7; D might be TRBD1 (5 bases). Germline lookup yields CDR1 MNHEY and CDR2 SMNVEV (reference sequence). Trimming removed 0 bases from V and 0 bases from J, with 21 bases in between. The CDR3 has 19 residues. CDR3 in DNA: TGTGCCAGCAGTTTATCGGTAATTGAAGGGGCCCGGAACTCCTACGAGCAGTACTTC. Protein product: CASSLSVIEGARNSYEQYF.

The V and J genes are TRBV7-9 and TRBJ1-2, with D perhaps matching TRBD1 (5 bases). This CDR3 spans 13 amino acids. Germline CDR1 SEHNR, CDR2 FQNEAQ (reference sequence). Between the trimmed V and J ends, which lost 2 bases and 7 bases, there was a span of 11 bases. CDR3: CASSLKGVGGYTF. Here the CDR3 DNA reads TGTGCCAGCAGCTTAAAAGGGGTTGGTGGCTACACCTTC.

This chain joins TRBV18 and TRBJ2-7, with TRBD2 as a possible D gene (5 bases). The V end was cut by 4 bases, the J end by 3 bases, with 10 bases between. Per germline, CDR1 KGHSH and CDR2 LQKENI. The CDR3 is 13 amino acids. CDR3 sequence (DNA): TGTGCCAGCTCACAACTAGATATCTACGAGCAGTACTTC. It encodes CASSQLDIYEQYF.

This clone was seen just once. The V and J genes are TRBV9 and TRBJ2-1; 10 bases align to TRBD1. Trimming removed 7 bases from V and 8 bases from J; junction bases left unmatched: 15. The CDR3 is 16 amino acids. Looked up from germline, CDR1 is SGDLS and CDR2 is YYNGEE. The CDR3 spells CASGQGVTISSDEQFF. The CDR3 DNA is TGTGCCAGCGGACAGGGGGTTACTATTAGCTCCGATGAGCAGTTCTTC.

The chain uses TRBV6-5 and TRBJ2-7; possibly TRBD1 for D (5 bases). From germline, CDR1 is MNHEY and CDR2 SVGAGI. The germline V and J ends were trimmed by 6 bases and 3 bases, with 18 bases remaining between them. The CDR3 is 15 residues long. In DNA form, the CDR3 reads TGTGCCAGCAGAGCCCCGGTGGGGCGAGACTACGAGCAGTACTTC. Protein sequence: CASRAPVGRDYEQYF.

This clone has a single count. The V and J genes are TRBV6-6 and TRBJ2-7, with TRBD1 matching over 7 bases. Per germline, CDR1 MNHNY and CDR2 SVGAGI (reference sequence). Trimming took 8 bases from V and 1 from J; bases not matched to a gene: 5. CDR3 size: 13 residues. The CDR3 spells CASHKTGSYEQYF. The CDR3 bases are TGTGCCAGCCACAAGACAGGGTCCTACGAGCAGTACTTC.

V gene TRBV7-8 combines with J gene TRBJ1-3, with 9 nucleotides matching TRBD1. CDR3 size: 15 residues. Germline CDR1 SGHVS, CDR2 FQNEAQ. The J segment lost 4 bases and the V segment lost 5 bases, leaving 6 bases of the junction unmatched. The CDR3 protein is CASSPGQGRGNTIYF. CDR3 nucleotide sequence: TGTGCCAGCAGCCCTGGACAGGGGAGAGGAAACACCATATATTTT.

This chain connects TRBV10-2 to TRBJ2-1; TRBD2 aligns across 11 bases. CDR3 length: 15 residues. Germline CDR1 WSHSY, CDR2 SAAADI. J was trimmed by 4 bases and V by 6 bases; bases with no gene match: 5. The CDR3 here is CASSATSGTYNEQFF. The CDR3 DNA reads TGCGCCAGCAGCGCGACTAGCGGGACGTACAATGAGCAGTTCTTC.

V gene TRBV11-2 combines with J gene TRBJ2-7; D may be TRBD2 (6 bases). Germline V gene lookup returns CDR1 SGHAT and CDR2 FQNNGV. V lost 3 bases and J 7 bases, leaving 19 bases between the germline ends. CDR3 size: 15 residues. The CDR3 bases are TGTGCCAGCAGCTTTGGAGGACGGAGGGCCCTAGAGCAGTACTTC. Translating it yields CASSFGGRRALEQYF.